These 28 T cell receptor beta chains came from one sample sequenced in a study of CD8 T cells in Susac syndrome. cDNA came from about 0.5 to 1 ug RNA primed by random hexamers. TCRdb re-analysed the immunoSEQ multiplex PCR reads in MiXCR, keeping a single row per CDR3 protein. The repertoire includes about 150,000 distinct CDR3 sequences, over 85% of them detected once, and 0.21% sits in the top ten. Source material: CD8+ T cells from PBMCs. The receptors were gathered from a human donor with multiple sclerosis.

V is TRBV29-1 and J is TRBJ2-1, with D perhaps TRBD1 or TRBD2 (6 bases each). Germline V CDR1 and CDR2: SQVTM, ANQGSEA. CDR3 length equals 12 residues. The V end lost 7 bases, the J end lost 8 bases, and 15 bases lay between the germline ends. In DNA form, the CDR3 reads TGCAGCGCCTACGACAGGAGGGATGAGCAGTTCTTC. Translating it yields CSAYDRRDEQFF.

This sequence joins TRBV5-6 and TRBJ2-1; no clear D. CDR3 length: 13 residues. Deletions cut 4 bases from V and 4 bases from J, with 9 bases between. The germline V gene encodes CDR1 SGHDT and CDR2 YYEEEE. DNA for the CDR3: TGTGCCAGCAGCCCGGACCAGTACAATGAGCAGTTCTTC. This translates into CASSPDQYNEQFF.

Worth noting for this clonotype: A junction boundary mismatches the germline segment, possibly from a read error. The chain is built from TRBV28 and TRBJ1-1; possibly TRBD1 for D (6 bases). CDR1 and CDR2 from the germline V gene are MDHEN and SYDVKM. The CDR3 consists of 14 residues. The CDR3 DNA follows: TGTGCCAGCAGTTTCTATGGACAGCTGACTGCAGCTTTCTTT. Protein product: CASSFYGQLTAAFF.

CDR3 in amino acids: CSVDTGGSNQPQHF. CDR3 in DNA: TGCAGCGTTGATACGGGAGGCAGCAATCAGCCCCAGCATTTT. V usage is TRBV29-1 and J usage is TRBJ1-5; unclear D gene. The CDR3 runs 14 residues. V lost 3 bases and J lost 1, with 10 bases in between. The germline V gene encodes CDR1 SQVTM and CDR2 ANQGSEA.

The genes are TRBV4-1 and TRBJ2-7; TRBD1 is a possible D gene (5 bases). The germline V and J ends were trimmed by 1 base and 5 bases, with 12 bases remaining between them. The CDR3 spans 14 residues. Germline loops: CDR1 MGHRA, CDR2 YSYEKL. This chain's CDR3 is CASSQVSWGNEQYF. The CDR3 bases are TGCGCCAGCAGCCAAGTATCTTGGGGCAACGAGCAGTACTTC.

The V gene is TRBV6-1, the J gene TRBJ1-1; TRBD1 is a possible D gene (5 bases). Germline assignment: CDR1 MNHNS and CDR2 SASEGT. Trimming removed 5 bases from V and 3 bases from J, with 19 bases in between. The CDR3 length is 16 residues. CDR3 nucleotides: TGTGCCAGCAGTACCACAGACACGAGAGGGGACACTGAAGCTTTCTTT. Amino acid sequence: CASSTTDTRGDTEAFF.

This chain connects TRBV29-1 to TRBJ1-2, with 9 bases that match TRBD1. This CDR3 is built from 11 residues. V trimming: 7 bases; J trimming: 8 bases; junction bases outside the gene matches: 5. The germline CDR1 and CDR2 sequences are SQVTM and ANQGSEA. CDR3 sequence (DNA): TGCAGCGCTCGGACAGGGGAGGGCTACACCTTC. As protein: CSARTGEGYTF.

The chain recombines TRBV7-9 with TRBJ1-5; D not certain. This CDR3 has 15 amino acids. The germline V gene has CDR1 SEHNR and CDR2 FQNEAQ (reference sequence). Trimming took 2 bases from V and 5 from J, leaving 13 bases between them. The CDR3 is CASSLSSAGDQPQHF. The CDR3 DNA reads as TGTGCCAGCAGCTTAAGTTCGGCAGGAGATCAGCCCCAGCATTTT.

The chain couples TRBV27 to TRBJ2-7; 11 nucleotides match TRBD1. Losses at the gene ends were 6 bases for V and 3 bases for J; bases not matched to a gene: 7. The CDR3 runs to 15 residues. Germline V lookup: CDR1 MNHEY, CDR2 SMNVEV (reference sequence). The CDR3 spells CASSPRDRGYYEQYF. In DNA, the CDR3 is TGTGCCAGCAGCCCTAGGGACAGGGGGTACTACGAGCAGTACTTC.

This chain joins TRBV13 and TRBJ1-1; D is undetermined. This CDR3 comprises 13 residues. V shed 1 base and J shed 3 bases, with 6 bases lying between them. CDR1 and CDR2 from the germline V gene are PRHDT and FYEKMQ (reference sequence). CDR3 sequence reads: CASSLEVDTEAFF. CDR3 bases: TGTGCCAGCAGCTTAGAGGTAGACACTGAAGCTTTCTTT. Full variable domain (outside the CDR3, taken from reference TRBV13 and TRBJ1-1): AAGVIQSPRHLIKEKRETATLKCYPIPRHDTVYWYQQGPGQDPQFLISFYEKMQSDKGSIPDRFSAQQFSDYHSELNMSSLELGDSALYFCASSLEVDTEAFFGQGTRLTVV.

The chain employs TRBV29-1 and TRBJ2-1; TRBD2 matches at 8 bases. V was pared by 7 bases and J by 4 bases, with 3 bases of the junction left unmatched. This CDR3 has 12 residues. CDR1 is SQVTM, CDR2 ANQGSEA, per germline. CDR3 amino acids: CSGASGYNEQFF. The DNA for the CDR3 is TGCAGCGGGGCTAGCGGGTACAATGAGCAGTTCTTC.

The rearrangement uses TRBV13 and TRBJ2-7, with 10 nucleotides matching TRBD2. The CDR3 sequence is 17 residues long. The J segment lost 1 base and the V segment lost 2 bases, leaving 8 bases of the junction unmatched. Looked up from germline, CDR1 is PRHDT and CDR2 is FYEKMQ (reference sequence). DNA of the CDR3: TGTGCCAGCAGCTTAAGGGTAGCGGGGGGCCGTTCCTACGAGCAGTACTTC. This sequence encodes CASSLRVAGGRSYEQYF.

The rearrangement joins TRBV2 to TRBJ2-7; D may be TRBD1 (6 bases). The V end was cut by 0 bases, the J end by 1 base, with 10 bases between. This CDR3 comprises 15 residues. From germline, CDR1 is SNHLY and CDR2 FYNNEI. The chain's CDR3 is CASSEAGAVSYEQYF. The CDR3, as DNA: TGTGCCAGCAGTGAAGCGGGGGCAGTTTCCTACGAGCAGTACTTC.

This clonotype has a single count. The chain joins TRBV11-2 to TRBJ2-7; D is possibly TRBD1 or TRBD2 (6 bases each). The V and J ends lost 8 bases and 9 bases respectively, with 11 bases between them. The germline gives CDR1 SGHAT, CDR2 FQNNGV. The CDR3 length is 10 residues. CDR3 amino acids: CASGGGVQYF. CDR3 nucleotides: TGTGCCAGCGGGGGCGGGGTGCAGTACTTC.

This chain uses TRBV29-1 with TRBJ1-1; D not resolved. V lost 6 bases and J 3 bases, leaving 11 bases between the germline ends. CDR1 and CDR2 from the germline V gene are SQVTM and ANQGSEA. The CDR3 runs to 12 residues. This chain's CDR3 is CSVPWGDTEAFF. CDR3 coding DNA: TGCAGCGTCCCTTGGGGAGACACTGAAGCTTTCTTT. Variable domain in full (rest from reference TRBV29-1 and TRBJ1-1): SAVISQKPSRDICQRGTSLTIQCQVDSQVTMMFWYRQQPGQSLTLIATANQGSEATYESGFVIDKFPISRPNLTFSTLTVSNMSPEDSSIYLCSVPWGDTEAFFGQGTRLTVV.

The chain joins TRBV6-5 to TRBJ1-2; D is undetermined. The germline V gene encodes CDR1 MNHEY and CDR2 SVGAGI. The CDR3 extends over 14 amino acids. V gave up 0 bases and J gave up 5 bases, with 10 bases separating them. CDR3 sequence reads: CASSYSEGLYGYTF. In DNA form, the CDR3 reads TGTGCCAGCAGTTACTCGGAGGGCCTGTATGGCTACACCTTC.

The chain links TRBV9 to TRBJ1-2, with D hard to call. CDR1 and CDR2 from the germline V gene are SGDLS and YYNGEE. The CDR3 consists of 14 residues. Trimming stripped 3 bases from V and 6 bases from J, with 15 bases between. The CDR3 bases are TGTGCCAGCAGCGCTGAGAAGAATCGGGATGGCTACACCTTC. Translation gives CASSAEKNRDGYTF.

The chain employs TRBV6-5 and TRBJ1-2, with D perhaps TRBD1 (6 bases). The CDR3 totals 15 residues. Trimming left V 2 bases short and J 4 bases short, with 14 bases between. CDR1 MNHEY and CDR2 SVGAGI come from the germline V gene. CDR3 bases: TGTGCCAGCAGTTACGACAGGCTAACCTTCTATGGCTACACCTTC. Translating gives CASSYDRLTFYGYTF.

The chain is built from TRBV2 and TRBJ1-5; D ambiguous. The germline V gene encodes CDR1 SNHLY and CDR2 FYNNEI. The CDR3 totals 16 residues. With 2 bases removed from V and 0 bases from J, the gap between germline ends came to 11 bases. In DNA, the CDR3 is TGTGCCAGCAGTGAAACCCGGCCGTATAGCAATCAGCCCCAGCATTTT. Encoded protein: CASSETRPYSNQPQHF. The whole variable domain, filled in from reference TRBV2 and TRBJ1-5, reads EPEVTQTPSHQVTQMGQEVILRCVPISNHLYFYWYRQILGQKVEFLVSFYNNEISEKSEIFDDQFSVERPDGSNFTLKIRSTKLEDSAMYFCASSETRPYSNQPQHFGDGTRLSIL.

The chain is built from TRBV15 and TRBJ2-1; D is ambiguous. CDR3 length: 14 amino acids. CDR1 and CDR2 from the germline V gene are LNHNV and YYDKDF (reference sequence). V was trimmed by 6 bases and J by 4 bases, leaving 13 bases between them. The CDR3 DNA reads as TGTGCCACCAGGCTTAGTGCGGAGTACAATGAGCAGTTCTTC. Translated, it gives CATRLSAEYNEQFF.

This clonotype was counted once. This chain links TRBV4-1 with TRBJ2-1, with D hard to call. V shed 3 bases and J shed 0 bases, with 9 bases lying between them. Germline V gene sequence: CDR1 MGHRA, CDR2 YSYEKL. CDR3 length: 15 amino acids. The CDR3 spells CASSQKSSSYNEQFF. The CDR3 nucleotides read TGCGCCAGCAGCCAGAAGAGCAGCTCCTACAATGAGCAGTTCTTC.

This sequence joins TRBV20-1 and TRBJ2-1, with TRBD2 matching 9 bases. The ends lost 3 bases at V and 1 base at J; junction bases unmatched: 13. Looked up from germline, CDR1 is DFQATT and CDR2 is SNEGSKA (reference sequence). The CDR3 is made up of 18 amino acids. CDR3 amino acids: CSASRAAGGPGSYNEQFF. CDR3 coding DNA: TGCAGTGCTAGTAGGGCTGCGGGGGGGCCGGGATCCTACAATGAGCAGTTCTTC.

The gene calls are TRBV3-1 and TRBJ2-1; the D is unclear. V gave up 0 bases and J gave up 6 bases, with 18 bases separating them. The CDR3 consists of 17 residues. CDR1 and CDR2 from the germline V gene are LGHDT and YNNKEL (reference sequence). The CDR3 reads CASSQDPWAAAINEQFF. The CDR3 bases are TGTGCCAGCAGCCAAGATCCGTGGGCAGCCGCAATCAATGAGCAGTTCTTC.

This CDR3 is CASSGGTSLWEQYF. The CDR3, as DNA: TGTGCCAGCAGCGGGGGGACTAGCTTGTGGGAGCAGTACTTC. The chain combines TRBV9 with TRBJ2-7; 9 nucleotides line up with TRBD2. The germline V gene has CDR1 SGDLS and CDR2 YYNGEE. V shed 3 bases and J 7 bases; nucleotides not matched to a gene: 8. This CDR3 spans 14 amino acids.

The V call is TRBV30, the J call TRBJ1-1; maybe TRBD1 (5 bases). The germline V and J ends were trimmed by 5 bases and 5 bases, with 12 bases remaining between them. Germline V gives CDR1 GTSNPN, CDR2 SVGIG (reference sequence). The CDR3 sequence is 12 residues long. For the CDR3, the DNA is TGTGCCTGGGCCGCGGGGGGAACTGAAGCTTTCTTT. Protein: CAWAAGGTEAFF.

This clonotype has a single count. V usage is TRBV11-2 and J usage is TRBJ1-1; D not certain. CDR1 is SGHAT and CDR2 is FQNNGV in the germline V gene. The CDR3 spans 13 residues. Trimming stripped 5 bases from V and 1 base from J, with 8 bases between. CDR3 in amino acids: CASSPQSNTEAFF. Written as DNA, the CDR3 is TGTGCCAGCAGCCCTCAGTCGAACACTGAAGCTTTCTTT. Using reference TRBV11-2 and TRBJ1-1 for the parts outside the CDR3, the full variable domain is EAGVAQSPRYKIIEKRQSVAFWCNPISGHATLYWYQQILGQGPKLLIQFQNNGVVDDSQLPKDRFSAERLKGVDSTLKIQPAKLEDSAVYLCASSPQSNTEAFFGQGTRLTVV.

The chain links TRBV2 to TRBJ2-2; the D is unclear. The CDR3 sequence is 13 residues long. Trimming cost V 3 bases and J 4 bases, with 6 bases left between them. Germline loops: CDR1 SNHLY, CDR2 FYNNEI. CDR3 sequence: CASSDPSTGELFF. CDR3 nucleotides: TGTGCCAGCAGTGACCCCTCCACCGGGGAGCTGTTTTTT.

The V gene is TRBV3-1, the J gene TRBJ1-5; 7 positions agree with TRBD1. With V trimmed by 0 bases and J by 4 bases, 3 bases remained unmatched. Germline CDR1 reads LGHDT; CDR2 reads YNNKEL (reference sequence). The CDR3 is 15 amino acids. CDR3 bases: TGTGCCAGCAGCCAAGATCGACAGGGAAATCAGCCCCAGCATTTT. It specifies CASSQDRQGNQPQHF. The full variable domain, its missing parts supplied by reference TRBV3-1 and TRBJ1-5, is DTAVSQTPKYLVTQMGNDKSIKCEQNLGHDTMYWYKQDSKKFLKIMFSYNNKELIINETVPNRFSPKSPDKAHLNLHINSLELGDSAVYFCASSQDRQGNQPQHFGDGTRLSIL.